Below, one TCR beta chain is given with its context. This sample stems from a study of T and B cells in COVID-19 patients. Germline lookup yields CDR1 ENHRY and CDR2 SYGVKD. Trimming cost V 2 bases and J 7 bases, with 6 bases left between them. The CDR3 sequence is 11 residues long. BIOMED2 TRB-A/B primer pools were used in multiplex TRB PCR. TCRdb re-called the multiplex PCR reads with MiXCR, one entry per CDR3 protein. The sample includes 15,000 to 20,000 distinct CDR3 sequences, roughly 36% of them seen just once. TRB was amplified from about 250-500 ng of blood genomic DNA. The TCR comes from a human donor with active COVID-19. Sequenced sample: blood. The chain is built from TRBV10-3 and TRBJ2-7; no firm D call. The CDR3 region has the DNA TGTGCCATCAGTGAGGGGCCTGAGCAGTACTTC. It codes for CAISEGPEQYF.